The present TCR beta chain was sequenced within a study of T cell repertoires in cytomegalovirus infection. For the study at large: Well-studied HLA-B-restricted epitopes and recently identified HLA-C-restricted epitopes of CMV were both used in the study. It can be stated that public TCR beta signatures indicated CMV infection as well as a matching HLA type.

On this clonotype: Antigen: not known.

Each CDR3 protein gets one entry after TCRdb re-called the reads with MiXCR. Of approximately 100,000 distinct CDR3 sequences in the sample, around 45% were seen once. CDR1 and CDR2 (germline): SGHDT, YYEEEE. There are 12 residues in the CDR3. Trimming took 0 bases from V and 6 from J, leaving 6 bases between them. Study results and limitations: Predominance within the ex vivo response was attributable to HLA-C-restricted CMV-specific TCR beta clonotypes. Based on cumulative public TCR beta family frequency, carriers of CMV plus the relevant HLA were identified.

The clonotype comes from a human donor in good health (CMV status not recorded). Some clones in this sample may be carry-over from other donors' samples. This specimen was CD8+ T cells from cultured PBMCs, taken from culture after CMV antigen stimulation. The chain employs TRBV5-6 and TRBJ1-1, with D unclear. The CDR3 coding sequence is TGTGCCAGCAGCTTGGCCGTAGCTGAAGCTTTCTTT. It translates to CASSLAVAEAFF.